These 14 T cell receptor beta chains were sequenced from one sample in a study of spatial heterogeneity in lung cancer. Regarding the study as a whole: How many expanded intratumoral alpha and beta TCRs were present tracked the tumor mutation count, which was a count of nonsynonymous mutations.

Regarding time point: sample taken at primary tumor resection. Antigens for these TCRs are unknown. TCRdb recomputed calls from the 5' RACE reads with MiXCR, one row per CDR3 protein. The repertoire holds fewer than 15,000 distinct CDR3 sequences, with 5.6% as singletons. Sequenced here: lung tumor tissue, sampled at surgery. The receptors stem from a female donor with early-stage non-small cell lung cancer.

About this clonotype: A library made for alpha chains picked up this beta chain off target, so its size means little. This chain joins TRBV19 and TRBJ1-6; a weak D match, TRBD1 (5 bases). V gave up 11 bases and J gave up 5 bases, with 13 bases separating them. From germline, CDR1 is LNHDA and CDR2 SQIVND (reference sequence). The CDR3 extends over 13 amino acids. CDR3: CAGPTDHNSPLHF. Here the CDR3 DNA reads TGTGCCGGCCCGACAGACCATAATTCACCCCTCCACTTT.

This clonotype has at least ten counts. Because the library targeted alpha chains, this beta chain is an off-target read whose size means little. This sequence joins TRBV7-9 and TRBJ2-5; D unclear. The CDR3 covers 13 residues. V was cut by 5 bases and J by 6 bases, with 13 bases left in between. Germline lookup yields CDR1 SEHNR and CDR2 FQNEAQ (reference sequence). The CDR3 DNA sequence: TGTGCCAGCAGCCCTTGGTCCGTGAAGACCCAGTACTTC. Translation: CASSPWSVKTQYF.

This clonotype was observed at least ten times. This beta chain represents an off-target read in a library built for alpha chains; its size is of limited meaning. The rearrangement joins TRBV11-1 to TRBJ2-2; D not resolved. The V end lost 4 bases, the J end lost 3 bases, and 9 bases lay between the germline ends. The germline V gene encodes CDR1 SGHAT and CDR2 FQDESV (reference sequence). The CDR3 covers 14 residues. The CDR3 region is CASSSYTDTGELFF. The CDR3 DNA reads as TGTGCCAGCAGCTCCTATACAGACACCGGGGAGCTGTTTTTT.

This clonotype was found many times. This beta chain turned up in a library designed for alpha chains; as an off-target read, its abundance says little. This rearrangement joins TRBV5-4 to TRBJ2-1, with D maybe TRBD1 (6 bases). CDR3 length: 14 residues. Germline assignment: CDR1 SGHNT and CDR2 YYREEE (reference sequence). The V end was cut by 4 bases, the J end by 6 bases, with 14 bases between. CDR3 DNA: TGTGCCAGCAGCCCTGGGGGCCGTTTCAATGAGCAGTTCTTC. Residues: CASSPGGRFNEQFF.

This clonotype has ten or more counts. A library made for alpha chains picked up this beta chain off target, so its size means little. The CDR3 DNA follows: TGTGCCAGCAGTGAAAGGGAGGTCTCACCCCTCCACTTT. Its translation: CASSEREVSPLHF. The chain uses TRBV6-1 and TRBJ1-6; D is undetermined. Germline values: CDR1 MNHNS, CDR2 SASEGT. V lost 2 bases to trimming and J lost 10 bases, with 9 bases between them. CDR3 size: 13 residues.

This clonotype was counted many times. The library was prepared for alpha chains; this beta chain is a stray read, so its frequency means little. The chain recombines TRBV12-3 or TRBV12-4 with TRBJ2-1; TRBD2 matches 10 bases. This CDR3 is built from 15 residues. V lost 3 bases, J lost 7 bases, and 6 bases stayed unmatched. CDR3 coding DNA: TGTGCCAGCAGTTTTGAGCGGGGGGGAGGAAATGAGCAGTTCTTC. Translating it yields CASSFERGGGNEQFF.

This clonotype was found many times. As an off-target read in a library built for alpha chains, this beta chain has a frequency of little significance. The rearrangement uses TRBV4-1 and TRBJ2-1, with TRBD1 matching over 10 bases. The CDR3 spans 15 residues. V was clipped by 4 bases and J by 5 bases; unmatched bases: 5. Per germline, CDR1 MGHRA and CDR2 YSYEKL. The CDR3 sequence is CASSRTGTGDNEQFF. CDR3 in DNA: TGCGCCAGCAGCCGTACCGGGACAGGGGACAATGAGCAGTTCTTC.

This clonotype was recorded many times. The size of this beta chain means little, since it is a stray read in a library made for alpha chains. V gene TRBV2 combines with J gene TRBJ2-2; the match to TRBD1 covers 9 bases. V shed 6 bases and J 6 bases; nucleotides not matched to a gene: 8. Germline V gene lookup returns CDR1 SNHLY and CDR2 FYNNEI. This CDR3 region has 15 residues. The CDR3 loop reads CASRPRDREPGELFF. In nucleotides, the CDR3 is TGTGCCAGCAGACCTCGGGACAGGGAACCCGGGGAGCTGTTTTTT.

In its sample, this clonotype is medium-sized (0.01 to 0.1%). This beta chain was picked up by a library intended for alpha chains and is off target, so its count carries little meaning. As DNA, the CDR3 is TGTGCCAGCAGCTCATCACGTCTAGGGGGAGCTTTCTTT. Its translation: CASSSSRLGGAFF. The chain uses TRBV7-9 and TRBJ1-1; maybe TRBD1 (6 bases). Per the germline V gene, CDR1 is SEHNR and CDR2 is FQNEAQ (reference sequence). This CDR3 comprises 13 residues. Trimming pared 4 bases from V and 10 bases from J, leaving 16 bases between.

This clonotype was recorded many times. This beta chain came through as a stray read in a library set up for alpha chains, and its size says little. The V and J genes are TRBV7-9 and TRBJ2-7; 9 bases fit TRBD1. The CDR3 length is 15 residues. The J segment lost 1 base and the V segment lost 1 base, leaving 2 bases of the junction unmatched. Looked up from germline, CDR1 is SEHNR and CDR2 is FQNEAQ (reference sequence). CDR3 sequence reads: CASSLGQGGSYEQYF. The CDR3 DNA follows: TGTGCCAGCAGCTTAGGACAGGGGGGTTCCTACGAGCAGTACTTC.

This clonotype came up many times. Since it is a stray read in a library aimed at alpha chains, this beta chain has a size that is not meaningful. The genes are TRBV7-2 and TRBJ2-7, with D perhaps matching TRBD2 (5 bases). Per germline, CDR1 SGHTA and CDR2 FQGNSA. Trimming removed 5 bases from V and 4 bases from J, with 9 bases in between. The CDR3 loop spans 12 amino acids. The CDR3 sequence is CASSPSGYEQYF. The CDR3 bases are TGTGCCAGCAGCCCCAGCGGATACGAGCAGTACTTC. Combining the CDR3 with reference TRBV7-2 and TRBJ2-7 gives the whole variable domain GAGVSQSPSNKVTEKGKDVELRCDPISGHTALYWYRQSLGQGLEFLIYFQGNSAPDKSGLPSDRFSAERTGGSVSTLTIQRTQQEDSAVYLCASSPSGYEQYFGPGTRLTVT.

This clonotype showed up many times. This beta chain turned up in a library designed for alpha chains; as an off-target read, its abundance says little. The V gene is TRBV12-3 or TRBV12-4, the J gene TRBJ2-2; 8 nucleotides agree with TRBD2. With V trimmed by 5 bases and J by 9 bases, 8 bases remained unmatched. The CDR3 runs to 14 residues. CDR3 region: CASSPGGAARELFF. Written as DNA, the CDR3 is TGTGCCAGCAGTCCCGGGGGGGCCGCCAGGGAGCTGTTTTTT.

This clonotype was detected ten times or more. This beta chain is off target for a library built for alpha chains, so its abundance means little. This chain's CDR3 is CASSQVPGARGAEQFF. The DNA of the CDR3 is TGTGCCAGCAGCCAAGTCCCCGGGGCTCGAGGGGCTGAGCAGTTCTTC. The J gene is TRBJ2-1, the V gene TRBV3-1; the D gene could be TRBD1 or TRBD2 (5 bases each). The CDR3 is 16 amino acids. V was clipped by 1 base and J by 9 bases, with 19 bases between them. Per germline, CDR1 LGHDT and CDR2 YNNKEL (reference sequence).

This clonotype was counted ten times or more. This beta chain came through as a stray read in a library set up for alpha chains, and its size says little. The V gene is TRBV5-1, the J gene TRBJ2-2; 10 positions match TRBD1. Unmatched junction bases numbered 3, after V lost 6 bases and J lost 4 bases. This CDR3 comprises 14 residues. In germline, CDR1 is SGHRS, CDR2 YFSETQ. CDR3 nucleotide sequence: TGCGCCAGCATGAGACAGGGGGCCACCGGGGAGCTGTTTTTT. Its translation is CASMRQGATGELFF. The variable domain in full, with the rest retrieved from reference TRBV5-1 and TRBJ2-2, is KAGVTQTPRYLIKTRGQQVTLSCSPISGHRSVSWYQQTPGQGLQFLFEYFSETQRNKGNFPGRFSGRQFSNSRSEMNVSTLELGDSALYLCASMRQGATGELFFGEGSRLTVL.